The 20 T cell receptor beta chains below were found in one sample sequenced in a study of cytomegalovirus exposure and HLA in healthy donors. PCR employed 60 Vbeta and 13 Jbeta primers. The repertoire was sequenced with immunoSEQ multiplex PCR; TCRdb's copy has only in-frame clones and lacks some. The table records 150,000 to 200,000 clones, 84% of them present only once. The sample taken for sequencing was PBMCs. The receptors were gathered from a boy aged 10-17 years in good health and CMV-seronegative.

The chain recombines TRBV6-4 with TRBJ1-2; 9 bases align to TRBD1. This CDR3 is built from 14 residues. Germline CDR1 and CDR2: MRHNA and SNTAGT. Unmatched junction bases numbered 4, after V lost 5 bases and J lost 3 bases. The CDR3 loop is CASSRQGVDYGYTF. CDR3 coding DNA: TGTGCCAGCAGTCGACAGGGGGTGGACTATGGCTACACCTTC.

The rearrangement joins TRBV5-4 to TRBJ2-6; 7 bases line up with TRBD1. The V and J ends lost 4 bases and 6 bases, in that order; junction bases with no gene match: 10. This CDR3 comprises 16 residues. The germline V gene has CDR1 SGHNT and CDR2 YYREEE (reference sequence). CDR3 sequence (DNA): TGTGCCAGCAGCCGGACAGGTGCTTTTGAGGCCAACGTCCTGACTTTC. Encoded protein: CASSRTGAFEANVLTF.

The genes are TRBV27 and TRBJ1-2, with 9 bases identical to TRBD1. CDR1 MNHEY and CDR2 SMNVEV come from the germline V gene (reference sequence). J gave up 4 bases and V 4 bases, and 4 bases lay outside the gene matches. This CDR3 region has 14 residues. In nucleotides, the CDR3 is TGTGCCAGCAGTTCCACAGGGGGCATCTATGGCTACACCTTC. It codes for CASSSTGGIYGYTF.

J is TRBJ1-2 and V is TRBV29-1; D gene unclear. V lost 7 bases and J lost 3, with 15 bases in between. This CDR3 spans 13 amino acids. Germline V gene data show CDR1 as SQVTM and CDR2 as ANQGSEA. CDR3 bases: TGCAGCGCCGCTGGAGGGCCGGACTATGGCTACACCTTC. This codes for CSAAGGPDYGYTF.

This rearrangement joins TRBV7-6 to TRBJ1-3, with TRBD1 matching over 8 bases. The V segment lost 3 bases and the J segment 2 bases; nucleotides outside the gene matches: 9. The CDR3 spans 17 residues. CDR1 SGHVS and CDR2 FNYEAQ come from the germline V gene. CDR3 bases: TGTGCCAGCAGCTTGACCAGCCGCAGGGGGCCTGGAAACACCATATATTTT. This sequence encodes CASSLTSRRGPGNTIYF.

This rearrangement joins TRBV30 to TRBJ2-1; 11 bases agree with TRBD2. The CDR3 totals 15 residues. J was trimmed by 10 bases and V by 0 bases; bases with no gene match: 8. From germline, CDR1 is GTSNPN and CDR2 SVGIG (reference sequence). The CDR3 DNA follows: TGTGCCTGGAGTGTACTAGCGGGGGTAAGTCGGGAGCAGTTCTTC. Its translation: CAWSVLAGVSREQFF.

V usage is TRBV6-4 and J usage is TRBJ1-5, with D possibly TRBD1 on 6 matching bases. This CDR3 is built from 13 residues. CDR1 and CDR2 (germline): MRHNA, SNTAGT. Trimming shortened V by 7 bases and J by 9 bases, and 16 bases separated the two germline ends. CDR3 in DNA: TGTGCCAGCAACCCAGGGGTGGGTCGGCCCCAGCATTTT. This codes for CASNPGVGRPQHF.

In DNA form, the CDR3 reads TGTGCCAGCAGTCTACGACAGGGGAACCCCTATGGCTACACCTTC. Its protein product is CASSLRQGNPYGYTF. The chain joins TRBV27 to TRBJ1-2, with TRBD1 identical over 8 bases. V shed 5 bases, J shed 4 bases, and the junction held 9 bases outside the gene matches. Germline CDR1 and CDR2: MNHEY and SMNVEV (reference sequence). CDR3 length: 15 amino acids.

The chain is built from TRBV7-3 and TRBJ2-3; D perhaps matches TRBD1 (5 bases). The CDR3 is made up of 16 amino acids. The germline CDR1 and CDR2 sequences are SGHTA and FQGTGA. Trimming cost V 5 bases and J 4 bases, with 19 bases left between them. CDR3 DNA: TGTGCCAGCAGCCCAACCGGCAGGGTCAAAGCAGATACGCAGTATTTT. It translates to CASSPTGRVKADTQYF.

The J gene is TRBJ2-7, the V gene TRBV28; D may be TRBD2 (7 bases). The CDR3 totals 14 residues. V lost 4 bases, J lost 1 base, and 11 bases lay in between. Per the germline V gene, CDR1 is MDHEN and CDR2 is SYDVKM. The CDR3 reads CASSWGGTSYEQYF. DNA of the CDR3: TGTGCCAGCAGTTGGGGGGGGACATCCTACGAGCAGTACTTC.

CDR3 amino acids: CASSHPGLASYEQYF. CDR3 coding DNA: TGTGCCAGCTCACACCCGGGACTAGCCTCCTACGAGCAGTACTTC. The chain recombines TRBV18 with TRBJ2-7; 9 bases line up with TRBD2. Germline values: CDR1 KGHSH, CDR2 LQKENI. The junction had 4 bases not matched to a gene; V was cut back by 4 bases and J by 0 bases. The CDR3 loop spans 15 amino acids.

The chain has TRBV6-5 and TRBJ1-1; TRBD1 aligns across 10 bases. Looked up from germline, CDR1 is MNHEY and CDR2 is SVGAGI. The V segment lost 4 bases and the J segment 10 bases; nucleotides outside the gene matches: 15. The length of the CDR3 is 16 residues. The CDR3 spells CASSSHEGQGLFVAFF. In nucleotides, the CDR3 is TGTGCCAGCAGTTCCCATGAGGGACAGGGGTTATTTGTAGCTTTCTTT.

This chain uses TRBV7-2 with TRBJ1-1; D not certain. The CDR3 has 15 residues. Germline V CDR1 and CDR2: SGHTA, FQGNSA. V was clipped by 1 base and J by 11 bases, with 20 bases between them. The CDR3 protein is CASSLGNLGRAPAFF. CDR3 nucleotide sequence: TGTGCCAGCAGCTTAGGAAATTTGGGCCGAGCACCGGCTTTCTTT.

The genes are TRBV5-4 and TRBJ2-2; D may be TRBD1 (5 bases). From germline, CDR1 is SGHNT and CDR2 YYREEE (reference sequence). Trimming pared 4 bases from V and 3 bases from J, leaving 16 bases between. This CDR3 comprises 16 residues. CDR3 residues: CASSATQALDTGELFF. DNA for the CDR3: TGTGCCAGCAGCGCAACACAGGCTTTGGACACCGGGGAGCTGTTTTTT.

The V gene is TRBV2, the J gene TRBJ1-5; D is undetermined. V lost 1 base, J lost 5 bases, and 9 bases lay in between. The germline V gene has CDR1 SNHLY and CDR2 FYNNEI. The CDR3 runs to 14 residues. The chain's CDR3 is CASSEESPHQPQHF. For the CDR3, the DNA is TGTGCCAGCAGTGAAGAAAGCCCACATCAGCCCCAGCATTTT.

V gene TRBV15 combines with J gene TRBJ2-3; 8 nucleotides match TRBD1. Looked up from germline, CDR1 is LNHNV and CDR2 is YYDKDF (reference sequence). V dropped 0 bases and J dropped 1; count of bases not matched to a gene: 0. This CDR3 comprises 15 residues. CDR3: CATSRETGGTDTQYF. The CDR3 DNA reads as TGTGCCACCAGCAGAGAGACAGGGGGCACAGATACGCAGTATTTT. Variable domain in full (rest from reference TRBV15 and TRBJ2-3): DAMVIQNPRYQVTQFGKPVTLSCSQTLNHNVMYWYQQKSSQAPKLLFHYYDKDFNNEADTPDNFQSRRPNTSFCFLDIRSPGLGDTAMYLCATSRETGGTDTQYFGPGTRLTVL.

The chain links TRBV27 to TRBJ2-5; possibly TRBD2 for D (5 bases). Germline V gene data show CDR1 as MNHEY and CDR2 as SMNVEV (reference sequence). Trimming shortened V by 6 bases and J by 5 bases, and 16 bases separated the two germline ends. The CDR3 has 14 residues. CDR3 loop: CASSPGNHGETQYF. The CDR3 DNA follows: TGTGCCAGCAGCCCGGGAAACCACGGGGAGACCCAGTACTTC.

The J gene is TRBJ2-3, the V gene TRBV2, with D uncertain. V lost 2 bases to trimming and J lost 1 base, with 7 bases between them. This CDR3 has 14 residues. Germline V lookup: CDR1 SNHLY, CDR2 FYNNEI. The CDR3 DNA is TGTGCCAGCAGTGAATCTAGACGCACAGATACGCAGTATTTT. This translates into CASSESRRTDTQYF.

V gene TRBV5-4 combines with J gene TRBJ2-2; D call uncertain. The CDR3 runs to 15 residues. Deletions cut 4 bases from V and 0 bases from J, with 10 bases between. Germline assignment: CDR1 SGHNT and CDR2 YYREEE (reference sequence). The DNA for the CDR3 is TGTGCCAGCAGCAGGCAGGTCGCGAACACCGGGGAGCTGTTTTTT. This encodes CASSRQVANTGELFF.

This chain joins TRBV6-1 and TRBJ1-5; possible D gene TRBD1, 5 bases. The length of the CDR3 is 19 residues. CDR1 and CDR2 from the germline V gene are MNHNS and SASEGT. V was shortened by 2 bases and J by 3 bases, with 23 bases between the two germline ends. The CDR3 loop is CASSERMVSRQIPNQPQHF. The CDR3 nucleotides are TGTGCCAGCAGTGAAAGAATGGTATCACGACAGATACCCAATCAGCCCCAGCATTTT.